Listed here are 7 T cell receptor beta chains from one sample, sequenced in a study of neurological immune-mediated disorders. TCRdb re-analysed the 5' RACE reads in MiXCR, keeping a single row per CDR3 protein. The sample includes 70,000 to 95,000 distinct CDR3 sequences, 17% of them seen just once. Sample: PBMCs. The receptors were sampled from a woman aged 40 to 50 in good health.

In this sample, this clonotype turned up many times. V is TRBV10-3 and J is TRBJ2-3, with 11 nucleotides matching TRBD1. Germline CDR1 and CDR2: ENHRY and SYGVKD. The trim removed 4 bases at V and 6 bases at J, leaving 6 bases unmatched. CDR3 length equals 15 residues. The CDR3: CAISVGQGASDTQYF. The CDR3 nucleotides are TGTGCCATCAGTGTTGGACAGGGGGCATCGGATACGCAGTATTTT.

This clonotype occurred many times. This chain connects TRBV29-1 to TRBJ1-1, with D possibly TRBD1 on 6 matching bases. The CDR3 has 14 amino acids. From germline, CDR1 is SQVTM and CDR2 ANQGSEA. V was shortened by 6 bases and J by 6 bases, with 20 bases between the two germline ends. CDR3: CSVRSGAASPEAFF. The CDR3 nucleotides read TGCAGCGTGCGCTCAGGGGCCGCCAGTCCTGAAGCTTTCTTT. Full variable domain (rest looked up from reference TRBV29-1 and TRBJ1-1): SAVISQKPSRDICQRGTSLTIQCQVDSQVTMMFWYRQQPGQSLTLIATANQGSEATYESGFVIDKFPISRPNLTFSTLTVSNMSPEDSSIYLCSVRSGAASPEAFFGQGTRLTVV.

This clonotype appeared many times. The DNA of the CDR3 is TGTGCCAGCAGCTTGGGGACAGGGGGCGAAAAACTGTTTTTT. It yields the protein CASSLGTGGEKLFF. This chain joins TRBV7-9 and TRBJ1-4; the match to TRBD1 covers 12 bases. CDR1 is SEHNR and CDR2 is FQNEAQ in the germline V gene (reference sequence). V gave up 3 bases and J gave up 8 bases; unmatched junction bases: 1. The CDR3 extends over 14 amino acids.

This clonotype was picked up many times. The V and J genes are TRBV28 and TRBJ2-5; D is perhaps TRBD1 or TRBD2 (5 bases each). V lost 6 bases, J lost 7 bases, and 18 bases lay in between. In germline, CDR1 is MDHEN, CDR2 SYDVKM. CDR3 length: 14 residues. CDR3 protein: CASSLLGTSGTQYF. CDR3 coding DNA: TGTGCCAGCAGCCTACTCGGGACGAGCGGGACCCAGTACTTC.

This clonotype was seen repeatedly, ten times or more. Here the CDR3 reads CAISTGQLNTEAFF. The CDR3 DNA sequence: TGTGCCATCAGTACCGGACAGCTGAACACTGAAGCTTTCTTT. V is TRBV10-3 and J is TRBJ1-1; maybe TRBD1 (6 bases). The V end was cut by 5 bases, the J end by 0 bases, with 10 bases between. The germline V gene encodes CDR1 ENHRY and CDR2 SYGVKD. The CDR3 totals 14 residues.

CDR3 in amino acids: CASSLKLGWGHEQYF. The DNA for the CDR3 is TGTGCCAGCAGTTTAAAGCTGGGCTGGGGCCACGAGCAGTACTTC. V gene TRBV12-3 or TRBV12-4 combines with J gene TRBJ2-7, with D possibly TRBD1 on 5 matching bases. V was clipped by 2 bases and J by 5 bases, with 16 bases between them. The CDR3 spans 15 residues.

This clonotype showed up many times. The V gene is TRBV28, the J gene TRBJ1-1; 11 nucleotides match TRBD1. CDR3 length: 17 residues. Germline V gene data show CDR1 as MDHEN and CDR2 as SYDVKM. V lost 3 bases, J lost 0 bases, and 6 bases stayed unmatched. The CDR3 region is CASSLGQGVGMNTEAFF. The CDR3 DNA reads TGTGCCAGCAGTTTGGGACAGGGGGTAGGCATGAACACTGAAGCTTTCTTT.